This TCR beta chain came from a study of T cell responses to AZD1222 COVID-19 vaccine. V dropped 3 bases and J dropped 11; count of bases not matched to a gene: 9. The germline gives CDR1 LNHDA, CDR2 SQIVND (reference sequence). CDR3 length: 14 amino acids. TCRdb's copy holds only in-frame clones and misses some; the assay was immunoSEQ multiplex PCR. In the table there are under 95,000 clones, roughly 90% of which are singletons. This receptor was taken from an adult who received the AZD1222 COVID-19 vaccine. This chain uses TRBV19 with TRBJ1-1; the match to TRBD1 covers 10 bases. Material: peripheral blood, obtained 28 days after the second AZD1222 dose. The CDR3: CASSIRGTGVLAFF. The CDR3 coding sequence is TGTGCCAGTAGTATCCGGGGGACAGGGGTGCTCGCTTTCTTT.